These T cell receptor beta chains were read from a single sample in a study of PD-1 blockade in classical Hodgkin lymphoma. Sequenced by immunoSEQ multiplex PCR; TCRdb stores in-frame clones only, minus some. The table has under 70,000 clones, 88% seen once; the top ten hold approximately 12%. Specimen: peripheral blood mononuclear cells (PBMCs), collected at baseline. All receptors come from a human donor with classical Hodgkin lymphoma. Both conserved end residues are part of each CDR3. The order of the fields is CDR3 length, J gene, V gene, clone size, D gene, CDR3 protein, CDR3 DNA. A D gene is named only where the DNA matches it firmly. Clone size is stated in some rows and not others, as once, few, many or a class when expanded.

15	TRBJ1-1	TRBV6-1	.	.	CASLDEAAENTEAFF	TGTGCCTCCTTGGACGAGGCTGCTGAGAACACTGAAGCTTTCTTT
17	TRBJ2-3	TRBV7-2	.	TRBD2	CASMRMPTSGVTDTQYF	TGTGCCAGCATGAGGATGCCGACTAGCGGGGTCACAGATACGCAGTATTTT
14	TRBJ2-7	TRBV11-3	.	.	CASSPHPTSYEQYF	TGTGCCAGCAGCCCCCATCCGACCTCCTACGAGCAGTACTTC
15	TRBJ1-1	TRBV7-6	large	TRBD1	CASSLAPSGQGEAFF	TGTGCCAGCAGCTTAGCCCCAAGCGGACAGGGTGAAGCTTTCTTT
17	TRBJ1-1	TRBV19	.	.	CASSRPGQGGDGTEAFF	TGTGCCAGTAGTAGGCCGGGACAAGGAGGGGACGGTACTGAAGCTTTCTTT
14	TRBJ1-6	TRBV5-6	.	TRBD1	CASSLVDRDSPLHF	TGTGCCAGCAGCTTGGTGGACAGGGATTCACCCCTCCACTTT
13	TRBJ1-1	TRBV18	once	.	CASSPPGRVSAFF	TGTGCCAGCTCACCACCGGGTCGGGTGAGCGCTTTCTTT
15	TRBJ2-7	TRBV6-5	.	TRBD1	CASSYGTADLFEQYF	TGTGCCAGCAGTTATGGGACAGCGGACCTCTTTGAGCAGTACTTC
12	TRBJ1-1	TRBV30	.	.	CAWRLVNTEAFF	TGTGCCTGGCGCCTAGTGAACACTGAAGCTTTCTTT
11	TRBJ2-7	TRBV7-9	few	.	CASSSQYEQYF	TGTGCCAGCAGCTCCCAGTACGAGCAGTACTTC
15	TRBJ2-3	TRBV7-6	.	TRBD2	CASSLAGLAGEAQYF	TGTGCCAGCAGCTTAGCGGGTCTAGCGGGGGAGGCGCAGTATTTT